This is a list of T cell receptor delta chains from one sample in a study of Vδ1+ human thymocytes. TCRdb redid the clone calls on the multiplex PCR reads with CATT. The data show 50,000 to 60,000 delta-chain clones, roughly 16% seen once. The specimen sequenced was Vdelta1+ gamma-delta thymocytes from the thymus. The receptor source for this set is a girl in the first two years of life who had congenital heart surgery. Each CDR3 is given with its conserved first and last residue. A D gene is named only where the DNA matches it firmly. Rows give clone size only sometimes, using once, few, many, or a class for an expanded clone.

TRDJ1 - few TRDV1 CALGEQVGPSSYKLIF TGTGCTCTTGGGGAACAAGTCGGCCCGTCCTCCTATAAACTCATCTTT
TRDJ1 - few TRDV1 CALGELLRYSGVGEDKLIF TGTGCTCTTGGGGAACTACTAAGGTACTCGGGGGTGGGTGAAGATAAACTCATCTTT
TRDJ1 TRDD3 - TRDV1 CALGDPNFPSVLGDTDKLIF TGTGCTCTTGGGGACCCGAACTTTCCCTCGGTACTGGGGGACACCGATAAACTCATCTTT
TRDJ1 TRDD3 - TRDV1 CALGGFLMGDTLFADKLIF TGTGCTCTTGGGGGATTCCTTATGGGGGATACGCTATTTGCCGATAAACTCATCTTT
TRDJ1 TRDD2 - TRDV1 CALGGPSYLPYTDKLIF TGTGCTCTTGGGGGACCTTCCTACCTCCCCTACACCGATAAACTCATCTTT
TRDJ1 - - TRDV2 CACDISGGYTDKLIF TGTGCCTGTGACATTTCCGGGGGGTACACCGATAAACTCATCTTT
TRDJ1 TRDD3 few TRDV1 CALGQREFTGVLTDKLIF TGTGCTCTTGGTCAAAGGGAATTTACTGGGGTCCTAACCGATAAACTCATCTTT
TRDJ1 - few TRDV1 CALGDNSPPTSNELIF TGTGCTCTTGGGGACAATTCCCCACCTACGAGTAATGAACTCATCTTT
TRDJ1 - - TRDV1 CALGERPKGAFGTRAGDKLIF TGTGCTCTTGGGGAACGGCCAAAGGGGGCATTCGGGACCCGAGCTGGCGATAAACTCATCTTT
TRDJ1 - few TRDV1 CALGETASSRPYTDKLIF TGTGCTCTTGGGGAAACGGCGTCGAGTCGGCCTTACACCGATAAACTCATCTTT
TRDJ1 - - TRDV1 CALGEEPASYTDKLIF TGTGCTCTTGGGGAAGAGCCTGCGTCCTACACCGATAAACTCATCTTT
TRDJ1 TRDD3 - TRDV1 CALGEATLGDTQVYTDKLIF TGTGCTCTTGGGGAAGCCACACTGGGGGATACACAGGTGTACACCGATAAACTCATCTTT
TRDJ1 TRDD3 few TRDV1 CALGVNSYFINWGIVVYTDKLIF TGTGCTCTTGGGGTCAATTCCTATTTTATAAACTGGGGGATCGTCGTGTACACCGATAAACTCATCTTT
TRDJ1 TRDD2 - TRDV1 CALGSSSRGLPTHLLGNGGYTDKLIF TGTGCCCTTGGGTCCTCGTCTAGGGGCCTTCCTACCCATCTACTGGGGAATGGGGGGTACACCGATAAACTCATCTTT
TRDJ1 TRDD3 - TRDV1 CAHGGYAGVTDKLIF TGTGCGCATGGGGGATACGCGGGGGTAACCGATAAACTCATCTTT
TRDJ1 - - TRDV1 CALGERPLPTLLGDGTAYTDKLIF TGTGCTCTTGGGGAACGCCCCCTTCCTACGTTACTGGGGGATGGAACCGCGTACACCGATAAACTCATCTTT
TRDJ1 TRDD3 - TRDV3 CAPLRVELGDTNTDKLIF TGTGCCCCCCTACGAGTTGAGCTGGGGGATACAAACACCGATAAACTCATCTTT
TRDJ1 - - TRDV1 CALGEPKRGFRLYTDKLIF TGTGCTCTTGGGGAACCAAAGCGGGGGTTCCGCCTGTACACCGATAAACTCATCTTT
TRDJ1 TRDD3 - TRDV1 CALGEGPSDPTGGWYTDKLIF TGTGCTCTTGGGGAGGGGCCTTCTGACCCTACTGGGGGCTGGTACACCGATAAACTCATCTTT
TRDJ1 - few TRDV1 CALGESGIMDDKLIF TGTGCTCTTGGGGAATCTGGGATCATGGACGATAAACTCATCTTT
TRDJ1 TRDD3 - TRDV1 CALGDHFPGRTGGQCTDKLIF TGTGCTCTTGGGGACCACTTCCCCGGACGTACTGGGGGACAGTGCACCGATAAACTCATCTTT
TRDJ1 - many TRDV2 CACDLGVAKSDKLIF TGTGCCTGTGACCTAGGGGTGGCTAAATCCGATAAACTCATCTTT
TRDJ1 - - TRDV1 CALGELTAFLRGYGVDTDKLIF TGTGCTCTTGGGGAACTAACGGCCTTCCTAAGGGGATACGGAGTTGACACCGATAAACTCATCTTT
TRDJ1 - few TRDV1 CALGPHGGGVYTDKLIF TGTGCTCTTGGGCCACACGGGGGTGGGGTGTACACCGATAAACTCATCTTT
TRDJ1 - few TRDV1 CALGEPFIPTAGETDKLIF TGTGCTCTTGGGGAACCCTTTATTCCTACCGCTGGGGAAACCGATAAACTCATCTTT
TRDJ1 TRDD3 few TRDV1 CALGEKSPTSWGIQRYTDKLIF TGTGCTCTTGGGGAAAAGTCCCCCACTTCCTGGGGGATACAAAGGTACACCGATAAACTCATCTTT